The next 31 T cell receptor beta chains were all read from a single sample in a study of blood T cell repertoires in COVID-19. Sequencing was performed with immunoSEQ multiplex PCR; in TCRdb, only in-frame clones are kept and a portion is missing. The sample yields 200,000 to 250,000 clones, 75% to 85% seen once. Sample: peripheral blood. These receptors were taken from a woman older than 75 with COVID-19, enrolled during active disease.

The genes are TRBV18 and TRBJ1-2; tentative D call: TRBD1 (5 bases). This CDR3 spans 16 amino acids. In germline, CDR1 is KGHSH, CDR2 LQKENI. V was clipped by 2 bases and J by 2 bases, with 15 bases between them. In nucleotides, the CDR3 is TGTGCCAGCTCACCATTAACTCAGGGCCCGAACTATGGCTACACCTTC. Its protein product is CASSPLTQGPNYGYTF.

Note on this clone: At one of its ends the junction is not consistent with the germline gene, which may arise from a read error. This chain joins TRBV7-3 and TRBJ1-1, with a tentative D call TRBD1 (5 bases). Germline CDR1 is SGHTA and CDR2 is FQGTGA. This CDR3 is built from 13 residues. The CDR3 DNA is TGTGCCAGCAGCTTAACGTCGGGGACTGAAGCTTCCTTT. This sequence encodes CASSLTSGTEASF.

The V gene is TRBV4-1, the J gene TRBJ2-7; perhaps TRBD2 as D (5 bases). From germline, CDR1 is MGHRA and CDR2 YSYEKL. The ends were cut back, 4 bases at V and 0 bases at J, with 10 bases in the middle. CDR3 size: 14 residues. DNA for the CDR3: TGCGCCAGCAGCCCAGGACTTTACTCCTACGAGCAGTACTTC. Its translation is CASSPGLYSYEQYF.

About this clone itself: Other DNA sequences within the sample encode an identical CDR3. This rearrangement joins TRBV5-1 to TRBJ2-1; 8 bases fit TRBD2. CDR3 length: 15 residues. Germline V gene lookup returns CDR1 SGHRS and CDR2 YFSETQ. The ends lost 2 bases at V and 1 base at J; junction bases unmatched: 2. This CDR3 reads CASSLLAESYNEQFF. In DNA form, the CDR3 reads TGCGCCAGCAGCTTACTAGCGGAGTCCTACAATGAGCAGTTCTTC.

This rearrangement joins TRBV3-1 (or the pseudogene TRBV3-2) to TRBJ2-2, with a tentative D call TRBD1 (6 bases). V was cut by 5 bases and J by 1 base, with 8 bases left in between. This CDR3 is built from 14 residues. CDR1 LGHDT and CDR2 YNNKEL come from the germline V gene (reference sequence). The CDR3 DNA sequence: TGTGCCAGCAGCGGACAGAGGAACACCGGGGAGCTGTTTTTT. Translation gives CASSGQRNTGELFF.

This rearrangement joins TRBV30 to TRBJ1-5; 8 nucleotides match TRBD1. V lost 0 bases, J lost 6 bases, and 4 bases stayed unmatched. CDR1 and CDR2 (germline): GTSNPN, SVGIG (reference sequence). The CDR3 consists of 14 residues. The CDR3 reads CAWSVLTGGQPQHF. CDR3 DNA sequence: TGTGCCTGGAGTGTTCTAACAGGGGGTCAGCCCCAGCATTTT. The full variable domain, rest sourced from reference TRBV30 and TRBJ1-5, is SQTIHQWPATLVQPVGSPLSLECTVEGTSNPNLYWYRQAAGRGLQLLFYSVGIGQISSEVPQNLSASRPQDRQFILSSKKLLLSDSGFYLCAWSVLTGGQPQHFGDGTRLSIL.

The rearrangement joins TRBV19 to TRBJ2-1, with D possibly TRBD1 on 5 matching bases. Trimming removed 4 bases at V and 9 bases at J, with 13 bases between. The CDR3 spans 13 residues. Germline V gives CDR1 LNHDA, CDR2 SQIVND (reference sequence). CDR3 DNA: TGTGCCAGTAGTACACTGCCAGGGCTTGAGCAGTTCTTC. Translation gives CASSTLPGLEQFF.

The CDR3 protein is CASSWGGYGYTF. The CDR3 DNA reads TGTGCCAGCAGTTGGGGGGGTTATGGCTACACCTTC. The chain joins TRBV12-3 or TRBV12-4 to TRBJ1-2, with TRBD1 as a possible D gene (5 bases). V shed 4 bases and J shed 5 bases, with 8 bases lying between them. The CDR3 length is 12 residues.

This chain connects TRBV6-1 to TRBJ1-1; TRBD1 matches 7 bases. Germline V CDR1 and CDR2: MNHNS, SASEGT. Losses at the gene ends were 3 bases for V and 3 bases for J; bases not matched to a gene: 4. The CDR3 has 14 amino acids. The DNA of the CDR3 is TGTGCCAGCAGTGAGACAGGGACGTACACTGAAGCTTTCTTT. Translation gives CASSETGTYTEAFF.

This chain joins TRBV6-5 and TRBJ1-5; D not certain. This CDR3 is built from 16 residues. The ends were cut back, 4 bases at V and 7 bases at J, with 20 bases in the middle. Germline CDR1 MNHEY, CDR2 SVGAGI. CDR3 DNA: TGTGCCAGCAGTTCCTCAGGACCCTTCGCGGGACAGCCCCAGCATTTT. It is translated as CASSSSGPFAGQPQHF.

The genes are TRBV9 and TRBJ2-2; possibly TRBD1 for D (5 bases). This CDR3 is built from 17 residues. V was trimmed by 0 bases and J by 1 base, leaving 13 bases between them. Germline CDR1 is SGDLS and CDR2 is YYNGEE. The CDR3 is CASSVGGGAGNTGELFF. CDR3 nucleotides: TGTGCCAGCAGCGTAGGGGGTGGGGCAGGGAACACCGGGGAGCTGTTTTTT.

V is TRBV24-1 and J is TRBJ2-7, with 8 bases aligning to TRBD2. CDR1 is KGHDR, CDR2 SFDVKD, per germline. The CDR3 runs 15 residues. V dropped 0 bases and J dropped 5; count of bases not matched to a gene: 5. This CDR3 is CATSDLLRGAHEQYF. CDR3 sequence (DNA): TGTGCCACCAGTGATTTGTTGCGGGGGGCCCACGAGCAGTACTTC.

The J gene is TRBJ1-4, the V gene TRBV28; D is perhaps TRBD1 (6 bases). Germline CDR1 MDHEN, CDR2 SYDVKM. V shed 2 bases and J shed 5 bases, with 9 bases lying between them. CDR3 length: 14 amino acids. The CDR3 nucleotides read TGTGCCAGCAGTTTAGCAGGGACAAATGAAAAACTGTTTTTT. Its translation: CASSLAGTNEKLFF. The variable domain in full, with the rest retrieved from reference TRBV28 and TRBJ1-4, is DVKVTQSSRYLVKRTGEKVFLECVQDMDHENMFWYRQDPGLGLRLIYFSYDVKMKEKGDIPEGYSVSREKKERFSLILESASTNQTSMYLCASSLAGTNEKLFFGSGTQLSVL.

Concerning this clone itself: Other DNA sequences in the same sample also yield this CDR3. This chain links TRBV5-1 with TRBJ2-2; possible D gene TRBD1, 6 bases. Germline CDR1 reads SGHRS; CDR2 reads YFSETQ. Trimming removed 4 bases from V and 6 bases from J, with 10 bases in between. This CDR3 contains 13 residues. The CDR3 region is CASSPQGPGELFF. In DNA, the CDR3 is TGCGCCAGCAGCCCTCAGGGGCCCGGGGAGCTGTTTTTT.

J is TRBJ2-5 and V is TRBV18; possible D gene TRBD2, 6 bases. In germline, CDR1 is KGHSH, CDR2 LQKENI. Trimming took 3 bases from V and 2 from J, leaving 10 bases between them. This CDR3 has 14 amino acids. The CDR3 reads CASSPMGGQETQYF. CDR3 DNA sequence: TGTGCCAGCTCACCGATGGGGGGTCAAGAGACCCAGTACTTC.

The V call is TRBV27, the J call TRBJ1-1; 7 nucleotides agree with TRBD1. The CDR3 is 15 amino acids. V shed 5 bases and J 1 base; nucleotides not matched to a gene: 7. Germline V gene lookup returns CDR1 MNHEY and CDR2 SMNVEV (reference sequence). The CDR3 sequence: CASSPYRGRNTEAFF. The CDR3 bases are TGTGCCAGCAGTCCCTACAGGGGCAGGAACACTGAAGCTTTCTTT.

This clone was observed a handful of times. The J gene is TRBJ1-6, the V gene TRBV28; D gene ambiguous. CDR3 length: 18 residues. The V end was cut by 7 bases, the J end by 7 bases, with 26 bases between. Germline V lookup: CDR1 MDHEN, CDR2 SYDVKM. In DNA form, the CDR3 reads TGTGCCAGCACATTAACATCCCCAATCCGTGGCGGAAATTCACCCCTCCACTTT. This codes for CASTLTSPIRGGNSPLHF. The full variable domain, its missing parts supplied by reference TRBV28 and TRBJ1-6, is DVKVTQSSRYLVKRTGEKVFLECVQDMDHENMFWYRQDPGLGLRLIYFSYDVKMKEKGDIPEGYSVSREKKERFSLILESASTNQTSMYLCASTLTSPIRGGNSPLHFGNGTRLTVT.

The rearrangement uses TRBV30 and TRBJ2-3; 7 nucleotides align to TRBD2. The CDR3 is 15 amino acids. The V and J ends lost 2 bases and 0 bases, in that order; junction bases with no gene match: 5. Germline V gene sequence: CDR1 GTSNPN, CDR2 SVGIG (reference sequence). CDR3 sequence: CAWSLLARSTDTQYF. The CDR3 DNA follows: TGTGCCTGGAGTTTACTAGCGCGTAGCACAGATACGCAGTATTTT.

There are a few counts of this clone. V gene TRBV5-1 combines with J gene TRBJ1-2; D is unclear. This CDR3 region has 14 residues. The V gene's germline CDR1 is SGHRS and CDR2 YFSETQ. V was trimmed by 3 bases and J by 1 base, leaving 10 bases between them. The chain's CDR3 is CASSSGPSNYGYTF. DNA for the CDR3: TGCGCCAGCAGCTCTGGTCCTAGTAACTATGGCTACACCTTC.

This clone has more than one count but fewer than ten. This sequence joins TRBV28 and TRBJ1-5; no clear D gene. This CDR3 spans 15 amino acids. With 6 bases removed from V and 2 bases from J, the gap between germline ends came to 14 bases. Germline V gene data show CDR1 as MDHEN and CDR2 as SYDVKM. CDR3 amino acids: CASRPTANRNQPQHF. The CDR3 DNA sequence: TGTGCCAGCAGGCCTACAGCAAACCGCAATCAGCCCCAGCATTTT. The variable domain in full, completed from reference TRBV28 and TRBJ1-5, reads DVKVTQSSRYLVKRTGEKVFLECVQDMDHENMFWYRQDPGLGLRLIYFSYDVKMKEKGDIPEGYSVSREKKERFSLILESASTNQTSMYLCASRPTANRNQPQHFGDGTRLSIL.

This chain joins TRBV10-2 and TRBJ2-7; no clear D gene. Trimming pared 4 bases from V and 6 bases from J, leaving 7 bases between. This CDR3 has 11 amino acids. Germline V gene data show CDR1 as WSHSY and CDR2 as SAAADI. CDR3 amino acids: CASSVGSEQYF. CDR3 coding DNA: TGCGCCAGCAGTGTTGGCAGCGAGCAGTACTTC.

The genes are TRBV28 and TRBJ1-6; 9 bases agree with TRBD1. The junction had 1 base not matched to a gene; V was cut back by 0 bases and J by 7 bases. The length of the CDR3 is 15 residues. The germline gives CDR1 MDHEN, CDR2 SYDVKM. The CDR3 here is CASSLWDRGNSPLHF. For the CDR3, the DNA is TGTGCCAGCAGTTTATGGGACAGGGGAAATTCACCCCTCCACTTT.

This chain uses TRBV2 with TRBJ2-3; TRBD2 aligns across 9 bases. This CDR3 has 15 amino acids. V was clipped by 4 bases and J by 2 bases; unmatched bases: 4. Germline CDR1 reads SNHLY; CDR2 reads FYNNEI. The CDR3 nucleotides read TGTGCCAGCAGTGTGACTAGCGGCGCCACAGATACGCAGTATTTT. It translates to CASSVTSGATDTQYF.

The chain carries TRBV14 and TRBJ2-2, with a tentative D call TRBD1 (5 bases). Trimming pared 1 base from V and 3 bases from J, leaving 15 bases between. Germline CDR1 is SGHDN and CDR2 is FVKESK. The CDR3 is made up of 17 amino acids. The CDR3 sequence: CASSQGGSPIYTGELFF. As DNA, the CDR3 is TGTGCCAGCAGCCAAGGGGGCTCCCCGATATACACCGGGGAGCTGTTTTTT.

This clone was seen only once. DNA for the CDR3: TGTGCCAGCAGCCCCTGGGGGGACAGGGGCCCAGATACGCAGTATTTT. Translated, it gives CASSPWGDRGPDTQYF. V gene TRBV5-6 combines with J gene TRBJ2-3; TRBD1 matches 10 bases. CDR1 SGHDT and CDR2 YYEEEE come from the germline V gene. J lost 4 bases, V lost 4 bases, and 9 bases had no gene match. CDR3 length equals 16 residues. The complete variable domain, with remaining parts taken from reference TRBV5-6 and TRBJ2-3, reads DAGVTQSPTHLIKTRGQQVTLRCSPKSGHDTVSWYQQALGQGPQFIFQYYEEEERQRGNFPDRFSGHQFPNYSSELNVNALLLGDSALYLCASSPWGDRGPDTQYFGPGTRLTVL.

The CDR3 nucleotides are TGTGCCAGCACCCGCGACAGGGGCGCCACCAACTATGGCTACACCTTC. Translation gives CASTRDRGATNYGYTF. The rearrangement uses TRBV2 and TRBJ1-2; 8 bases match TRBD1. Trimming took 7 bases from V and 2 from J; bases not matched to a gene: 12. In germline, CDR1 is SNHLY, CDR2 FYNNEI. The length of the CDR3 is 16 residues.

The chain links TRBV6-6 to TRBJ2-1, with 10 bases aligning to TRBD2. The germline V gene encodes CDR1 MNHNY and CDR2 SVGAGI (reference sequence). CDR3 length equals 16 residues. V was pared by 9 bases and J by 10 bases, with 18 bases of the junction left unmatched. The CDR3, as DNA: TGTGCCAGTTTTCCCCAGGGACTAGCGTCTACAGTGGAGCAGTTCTTC. It specifies CASFPQGLASTVEQFF.

V usage is TRBV18 and J usage is TRBJ1-2; 9 positions agree with TRBD1. Unmatched junction bases numbered 1, after V lost 6 bases and J lost 5 bases. The germline V gene encodes CDR1 KGHSH and CDR2 LQKENI. This CDR3 has 12 amino acids. CDR3 loop: CASSGQGYGYTF. The CDR3 bases are TGTGCCAGCTCGGGACAGGGATATGGCTACACCTTC.

This clone was detected only a few times. The chain joins TRBV11-2 to TRBJ1-6; D not certain. The CDR3 extends over 15 amino acids. Germline CDR1 and CDR2: SGHAT and FQNNGV. V was pared by 5 bases and J by 6 bases, with 14 bases between. The CDR3 here is CASSSGPITNSPLHF. In DNA, the CDR3 is TGTGCCAGCAGCAGCGGGCCTATAACTAATTCACCCCTCCACTTT.

The J gene is TRBJ1-2, the V gene TRBV30; TRBD1 might be the D (6 bases). The CDR3 loop spans 12 amino acids. The V gene's germline CDR1 is GTSNPN and CDR2 SVGIG (reference sequence). The V gene lost 5 bases and the J gene lost 4 bases, with 11 bases spanning the gap. The CDR3 region is CAWRTGFYGYTF. CDR3 DNA: TGTGCCTGGCGTACAGGGTTCTATGGCTACACCTTC.

This rearrangement joins TRBV18 to TRBJ1-4, with 7 bases aligning to TRBD1. Per the germline V gene, CDR1 is KGHSH and CDR2 is LQKENI. J lost 8 bases, V lost 7 bases, and 10 bases had no gene match. The CDR3 sequence is 14 residues long. As DNA, the CDR3 is TGTGCCAGCTGGGACAGCCTCCAAGAGGAAAAACTGTTTTTT. It is translated as CASWDSLQEEKLFF.